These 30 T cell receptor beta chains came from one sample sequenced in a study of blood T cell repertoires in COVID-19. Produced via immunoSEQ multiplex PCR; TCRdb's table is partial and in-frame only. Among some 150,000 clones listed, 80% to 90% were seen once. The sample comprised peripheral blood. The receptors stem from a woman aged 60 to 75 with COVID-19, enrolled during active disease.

The CDR3 reads CASSLGQGYNQPQHF. DNA for the CDR3: TGTGCCAGCAGCTTGGGGCAGGGCTACAATCAGCCCCAGCATTTT. The V call is TRBV5-6, the J call TRBJ1-5; possibly TRBD1 for D (5 bases). Germline V lookup: CDR1 SGHDT, CDR2 YYEEEE. The CDR3 is made up of 15 amino acids. V lost 0 bases to trimming and J lost 3 bases, with 10 bases between them. The full variable domain, with the rest looked up from reference TRBV5-6 and TRBJ1-5, is DAGVTQSPTHLIKTRGQQVTLRCSPKSGHDTVSWYQQALGQGPQFIFQYYEEEERQRGNFPDRFSGHQFPNYSSELNVNALLLGDSALYLCASSLGQGYNQPQHFGDGTRLSIL.

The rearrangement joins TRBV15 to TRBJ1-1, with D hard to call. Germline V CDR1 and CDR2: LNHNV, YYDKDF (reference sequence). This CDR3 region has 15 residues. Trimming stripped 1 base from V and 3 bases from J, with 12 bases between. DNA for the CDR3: TGTGCCACCAGCAGAGTCTGGTTGAGGGACACTGAAGCTTTCTTT. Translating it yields CATSRVWLRDTEAFF.

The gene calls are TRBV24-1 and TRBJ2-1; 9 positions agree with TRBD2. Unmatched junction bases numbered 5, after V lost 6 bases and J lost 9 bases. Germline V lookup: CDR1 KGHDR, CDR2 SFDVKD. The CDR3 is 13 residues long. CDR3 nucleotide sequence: TGTGCCACCAGTCGGGCGGGAGGGACTGAGCAGTTCTTC. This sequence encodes CATSRAGGTEQFF.

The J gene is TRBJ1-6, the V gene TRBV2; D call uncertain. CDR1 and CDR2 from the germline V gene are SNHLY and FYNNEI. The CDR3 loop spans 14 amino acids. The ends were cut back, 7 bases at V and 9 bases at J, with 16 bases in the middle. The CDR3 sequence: CASILDSRRSPLHF. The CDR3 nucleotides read TGTGCCAGCATTCTAGACTCACGACGTTCACCCCTCCACTTT.

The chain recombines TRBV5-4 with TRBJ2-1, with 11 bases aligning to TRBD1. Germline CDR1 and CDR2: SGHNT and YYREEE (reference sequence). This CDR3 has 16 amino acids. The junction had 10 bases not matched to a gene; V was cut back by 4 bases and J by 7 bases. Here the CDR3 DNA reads TGTGCCAGCAGCGACGACCGGGACAGGGGGAGGAATGAGCAGTTCTTC. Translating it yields CASSDDRDRGRNEQFF.

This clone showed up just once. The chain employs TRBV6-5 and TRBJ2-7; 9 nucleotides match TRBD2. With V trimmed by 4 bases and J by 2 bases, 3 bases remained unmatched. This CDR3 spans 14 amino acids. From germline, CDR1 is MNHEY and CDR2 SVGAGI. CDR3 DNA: TGTGCCAGCAGTTCAGGACTAGCGACCTACGAGCAGTACTTC. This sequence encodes CASSSGLATYEQYF.

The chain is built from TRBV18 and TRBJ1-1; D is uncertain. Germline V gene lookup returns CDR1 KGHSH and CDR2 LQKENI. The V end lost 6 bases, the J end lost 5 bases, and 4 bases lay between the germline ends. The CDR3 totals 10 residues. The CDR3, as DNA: TGTGCCAGCTCCGGTACTGAAGCTTTCTTT. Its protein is CASSGTEAFF. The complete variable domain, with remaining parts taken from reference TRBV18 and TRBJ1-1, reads NAGVMQNPRHLVRRRGQEARLRCSPMKGHSHVYWYRQLPEEGLKFMVYLQKENIIDESGMPKERFSAEFPKEGPSILRIQQVVRGDSAAYFCASSGTEAFFGQGTRLTVV.

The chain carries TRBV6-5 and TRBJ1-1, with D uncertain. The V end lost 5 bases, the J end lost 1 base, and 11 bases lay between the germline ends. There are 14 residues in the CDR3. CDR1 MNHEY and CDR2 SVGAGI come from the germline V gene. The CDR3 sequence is CASSRDIGNTEAFF. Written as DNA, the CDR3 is TGTGCCAGCAGTCGGGATATAGGGAACACTGAAGCTTTCTTT.

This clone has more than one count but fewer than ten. CDR3 in amino acids: CASSPRGNYGYTF. CDR3 sequence (DNA): TGCGCCAGCAGCCCCCGGGGAAACTATGGCTACACCTTC. The chain links TRBV5-1 to TRBJ1-2, with no clear D. Per the germline V gene, CDR1 is SGHRS and CDR2 is YFSETQ. The length of the CDR3 is 13 residues. The germline V and J ends were trimmed by 4 bases and 2 bases, with 9 bases remaining between them.

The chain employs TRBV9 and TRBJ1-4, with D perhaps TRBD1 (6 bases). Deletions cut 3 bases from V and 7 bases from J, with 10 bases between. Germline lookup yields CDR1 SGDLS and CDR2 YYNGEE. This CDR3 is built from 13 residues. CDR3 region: CASSGGQGEKLFF. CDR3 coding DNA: TGTGCCAGCAGCGGGGGGCAGGGTGAAAAACTGTTTTTT.

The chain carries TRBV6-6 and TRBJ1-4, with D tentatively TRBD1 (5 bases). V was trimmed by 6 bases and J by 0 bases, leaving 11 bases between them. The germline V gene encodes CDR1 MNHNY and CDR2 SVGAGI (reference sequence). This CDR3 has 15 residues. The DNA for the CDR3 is TGTGCCAGCAGGGCAAGACAGCCAACTAATGAAAAACTGTTTTTT. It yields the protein CASRARQPTNEKLFF.

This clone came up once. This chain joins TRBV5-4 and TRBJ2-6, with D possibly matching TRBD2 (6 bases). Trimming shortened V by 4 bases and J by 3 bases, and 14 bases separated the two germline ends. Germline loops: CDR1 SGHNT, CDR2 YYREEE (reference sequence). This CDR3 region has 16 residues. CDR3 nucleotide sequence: TGTGCCAGCAGCCGTCTGCGGGATGGTGGGGCCAACGTCCTGACTTTC. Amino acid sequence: CASSRLRDGGANVLTF.

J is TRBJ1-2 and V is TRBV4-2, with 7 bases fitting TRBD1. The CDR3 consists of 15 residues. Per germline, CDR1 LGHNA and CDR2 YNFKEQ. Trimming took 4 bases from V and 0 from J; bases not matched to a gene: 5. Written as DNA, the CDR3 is TGTGCCAGCAGCCCGGACAGGAGTACTAACTATGGCTACACCTTC. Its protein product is CASSPDRSTNYGYTF.

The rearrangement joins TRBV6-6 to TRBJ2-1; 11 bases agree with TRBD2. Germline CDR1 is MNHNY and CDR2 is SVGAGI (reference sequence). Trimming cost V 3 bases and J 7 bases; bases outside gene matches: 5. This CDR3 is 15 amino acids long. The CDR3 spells CASSYRASGRNEQFF. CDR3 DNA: TGTGCCAGCAGTTATAGGGCTAGCGGGAGGAATGAGCAGTTCTTC.

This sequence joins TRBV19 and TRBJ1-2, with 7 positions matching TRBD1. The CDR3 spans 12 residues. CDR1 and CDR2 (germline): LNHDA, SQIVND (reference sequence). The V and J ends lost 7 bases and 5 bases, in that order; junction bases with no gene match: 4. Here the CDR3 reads CASIDREYGYTF. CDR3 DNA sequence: TGTGCCAGTATCGACAGGGAATATGGCTACACCTTC. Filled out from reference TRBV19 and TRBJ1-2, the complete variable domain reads DGGITQSPKYLFRKEGQNVTLSCEQNLNHDAMYWYRQDPGQGLRLIYYSQIVNDFQKGDIAEGYSVSREKKESFPLTVTSAQKNPTAFYLCASIDREYGYTFGSGTRLTVV.

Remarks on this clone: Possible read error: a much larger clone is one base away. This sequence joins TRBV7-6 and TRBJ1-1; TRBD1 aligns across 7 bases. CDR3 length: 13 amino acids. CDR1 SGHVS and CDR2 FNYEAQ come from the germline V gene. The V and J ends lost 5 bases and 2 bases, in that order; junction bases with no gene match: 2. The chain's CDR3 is CASSRQGNTEAFF. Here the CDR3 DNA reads TGTGCCAGCAGCCGACAGGGCAACACTGAAGCTTTCTTT.

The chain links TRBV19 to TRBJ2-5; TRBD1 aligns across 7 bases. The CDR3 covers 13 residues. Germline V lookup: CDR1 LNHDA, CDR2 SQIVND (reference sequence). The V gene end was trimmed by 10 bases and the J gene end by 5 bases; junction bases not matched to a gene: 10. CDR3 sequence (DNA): TGTGCCACAGGACAGGTGATAGGGGAGACCCAGTACTTC. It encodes CATGQVIGETQYF.

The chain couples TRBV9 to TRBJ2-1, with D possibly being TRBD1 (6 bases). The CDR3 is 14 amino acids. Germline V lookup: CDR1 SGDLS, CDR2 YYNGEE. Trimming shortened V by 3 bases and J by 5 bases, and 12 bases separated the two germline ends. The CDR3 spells CASSAGTLHNEQFF. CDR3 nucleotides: TGTGCCAGCAGCGCCGGGACACTTCACAATGAGCAGTTCTTC.

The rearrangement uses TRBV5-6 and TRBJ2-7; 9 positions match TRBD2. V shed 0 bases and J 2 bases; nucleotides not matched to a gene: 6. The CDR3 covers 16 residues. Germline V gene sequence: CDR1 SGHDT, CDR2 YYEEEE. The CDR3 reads CASSLVTSGVAYEQYF. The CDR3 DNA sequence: TGTGCCAGCAGCTTGGTGACTAGCGGAGTCGCCTACGAGCAGTACTTC.

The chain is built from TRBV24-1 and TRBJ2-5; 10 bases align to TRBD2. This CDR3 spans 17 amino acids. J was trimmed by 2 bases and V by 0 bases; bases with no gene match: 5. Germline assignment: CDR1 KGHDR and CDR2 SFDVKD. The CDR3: CATSDLRGTSEQETQYF. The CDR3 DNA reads TGTGCCACCAGTGATTTGCGGGGGACTAGCGAACAAGAGACCCAGTACTTC.

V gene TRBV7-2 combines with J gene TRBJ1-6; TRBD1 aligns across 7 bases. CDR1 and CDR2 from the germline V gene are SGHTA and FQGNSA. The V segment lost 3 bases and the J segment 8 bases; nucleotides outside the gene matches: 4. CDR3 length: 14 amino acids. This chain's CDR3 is CASSFKGAYSPLHF. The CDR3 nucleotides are TGTGCCAGCAGCTTTAAGGGGGCTTATTCACCCCTCCACTTT.

For the CDR3, the DNA is TGTGCCAGCAGCTTGGCAGGGAATAGGTACGAGCAGTACTTC. Amino acid sequence: CASSLAGNRYEQYF. The chain uses TRBV7-6 and TRBJ2-7; TRBD1 might be the D (5 bases). The CDR3 has 14 amino acids. CDR1 is SGHVS, CDR2 FNYEAQ, per germline. V was shortened by 3 bases and J by 4 bases, with 13 bases between the two germline ends.

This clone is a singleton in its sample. The chain's CDR3 is CASSLVAGDSPLHF. DNA of the CDR3: TGTGCCAGCAGCTTAGTGGCAGGGGACTCACCCCTCCACTTT. The J gene is TRBJ1-6, the V gene TRBV7-9; tentative D call: TRBD1 (6 bases). The germline CDR1 and CDR2 sequences are SEHNR and FQNEAQ (reference sequence). The CDR3 extends over 14 amino acids. The germline V and J ends were trimmed by 1 base and 10 bases, with 11 bases remaining between them. The whole variable domain, remainder taken from reference TRBV7-9 and TRBJ1-6, is DTGVSQNPRHKITKRGQNVTFRCDPISEHNRLYWYRQTLGQGPEFLTYFQNEAQLEKSRLLSDRFSAERPKGSFSTLEIQRTEQGDSAMYLCASSLVAGDSPLHFGNGTRLTVT.

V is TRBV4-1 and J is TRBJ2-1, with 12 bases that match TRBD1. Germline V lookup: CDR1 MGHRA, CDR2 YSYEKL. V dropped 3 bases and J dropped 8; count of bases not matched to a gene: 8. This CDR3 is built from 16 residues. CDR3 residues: CASSHSGTGGFDEQFF. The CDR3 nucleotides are TGCGCCAGCAGCCATTCCGGGACAGGGGGCTTCGATGAGCAGTTCTTC.

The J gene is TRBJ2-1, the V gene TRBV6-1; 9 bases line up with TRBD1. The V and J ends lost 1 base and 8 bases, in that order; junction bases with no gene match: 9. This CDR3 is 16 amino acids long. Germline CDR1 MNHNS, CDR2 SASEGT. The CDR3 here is CASSEVGQGYFHEQFF. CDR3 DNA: TGTGCCAGCAGTGAAGTGGGACAGGGTTATTTCCATGAGCAGTTCTTC.

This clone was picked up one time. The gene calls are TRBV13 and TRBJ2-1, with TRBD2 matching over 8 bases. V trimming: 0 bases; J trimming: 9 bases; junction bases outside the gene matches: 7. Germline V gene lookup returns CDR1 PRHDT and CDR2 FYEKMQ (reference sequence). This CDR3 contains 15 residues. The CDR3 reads CASSLGAGGGFEQFF. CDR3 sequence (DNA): TGTGCCAGCAGCTTAGGGGCGGGAGGCGGTTTTGAGCAGTTCTTC.

CDR3 protein: CASSSRVANYNEQFF. The CDR3 DNA is TGTGCCAGCAGCTCCAGGGTAGCTAATTACAATGAGCAGTTCTTC. The rearrangement uses TRBV9 and TRBJ2-1; D perhaps matches TRBD1 (5 bases). Germline CDR1 reads SGDLS; CDR2 reads YYNGEE. V was clipped by 4 bases and J by 4 bases, with 15 bases between them. The CDR3 has 15 residues.

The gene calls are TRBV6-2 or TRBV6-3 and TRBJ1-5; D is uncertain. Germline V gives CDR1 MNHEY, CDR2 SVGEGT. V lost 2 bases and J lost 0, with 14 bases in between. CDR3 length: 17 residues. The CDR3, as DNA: TGTGCCAGCAGTTACCGGGGAGGGCAGATTAGCAATCAGCCCCAGCATTTT. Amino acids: CASSYRGGQISNQPQHF.

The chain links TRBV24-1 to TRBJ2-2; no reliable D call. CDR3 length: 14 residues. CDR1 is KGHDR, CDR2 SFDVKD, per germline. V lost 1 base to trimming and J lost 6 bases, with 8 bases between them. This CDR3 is CATSDFPLAGELFF. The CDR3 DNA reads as TGTGCCACCAGTGATTTCCCCCTCGCCGGGGAGCTGTTTTTT.

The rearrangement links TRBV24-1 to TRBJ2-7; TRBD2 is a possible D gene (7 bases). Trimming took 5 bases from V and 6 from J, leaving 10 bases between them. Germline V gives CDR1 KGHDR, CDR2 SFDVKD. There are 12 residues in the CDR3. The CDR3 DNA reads TGTGCCACCAGTGGGGGGGGGCGCGAGCAGTACTTC. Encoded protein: CATSGGGREQYF.